This T cell receptor beta chain comes out of a study of beta chain features in type 1 diabetes. General observations from the study: Among patients, naive, central memory and Treg TCRB repertoires appeared more similar than among healthy donors.

The germline V gene has CDR1 MGHDK and CDR2 SYGVNS. The ends were cut back, 7 bases at V and 6 bases at J, with 15 bases in the middle. The CDR3 extends over 13 amino acids. Every isolated RNA sample was fully reverse transcribed, so sequencing captured expressed TCRB transcripts. TCRdb's copy holds only in-frame clones and misses some; the assay was immunoSEQ multiplex PCR. The top ten hold approximately 0.019% of the sample, which has 350,000 to 450,000 clones, more than 13% seen once. Turning to this clone: Antigen: not known.

This chain joins TRBV25-1 and TRBJ1-2; D is uncertain. The TCR originated in a young woman in good health. Sequences were obtained from naive CD4+ T cells from blood. The CDR3, as DNA: TGTGCCAGCAAGGATCGGGCGGGCGATGGCTACACCTTC. Protein: CASKDRAGDGYTF.